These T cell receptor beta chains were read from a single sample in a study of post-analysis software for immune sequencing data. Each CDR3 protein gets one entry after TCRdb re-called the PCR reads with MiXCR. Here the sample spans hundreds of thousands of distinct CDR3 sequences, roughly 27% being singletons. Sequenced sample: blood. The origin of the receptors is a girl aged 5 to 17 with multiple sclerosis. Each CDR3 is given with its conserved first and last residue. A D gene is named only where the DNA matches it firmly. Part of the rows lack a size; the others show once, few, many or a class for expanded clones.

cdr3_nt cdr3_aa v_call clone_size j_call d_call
TGTGCCAGCGGTCGGCAAGCTAACTATGGCTACACCTTC CASGRQANYGYTF TRBV12-3/TRBV12-4 once TRBJ1-2 .
TGCGCCAGCAGCCAAGATCTGACTAGCGGGAGTTTCTACGAGCAGTACTTC CASSQDLTSGSFYEQYF TRBV4-3 few TRBJ2-7 TRBD2
TGCAGCGCCGTAGGGTCATTGGCAGGAAATCAAGAGACCCAGTACTTC CSAVGSLAGNQETQYF TRBV29-1 . TRBJ2-5 .
TGCAGTGCTCATTCGACTAGCGGGACCGTTCAAGAGACCCAGTACTTC CSAHSTSGTVQETQYF TRBV20-1 . TRBJ2-5 TRBD2
TGTGCCAGCAGCCAGCCTGGGCGGACACTCTCCTACAATGAGCAGTTCTTC CASSQPGRTLSYNEQFF TRBV7-8 . TRBJ2-1 .
TGTGCCAGCAGCTTAGTCGGGGGCTTCTCCTACAATGAGCAGTTCTTC CASSLVGGFSYNEQFF TRBV7-2 . TRBJ2-1 .
TGTGCCAGCAGCGGAGGACTAGCGGCCTCCTACGAGCAGTACTTC CASSGGLAASYEQYF TRBV7-2 many TRBJ2-7 TRBD2
TGTGCCAGCTATCCCGGGACAACCGACACAGATACGCAGTATTTT CASYPGTTDTDTQYF TRBV27 few TRBJ2-3 .
TGCAGTGCTAGGAGCCCGGCTGGGAGGGCGATTCCAGATACGCAGTATTTT CSARSPAGRAIPDTQYF TRBV20-1 . TRBJ2-3 TRBD2
TGTGCCAGCCCACCGGTGGGGGCCCCAAGCACAGATACGCAGTATTTT CASPPVGAPSTDTQYF TRBV18 . TRBJ2-3 .
TGTGCCAGCAGCCCGGGCGGTTTTAACAATGAGCAGTTCTTC CASSPGGFNNEQFF TRBV6-1 few TRBJ2-1 .
TGTGCCAGCAGTCCCTCCGGCGGGGGGGCAGTTGAGCAGTTCTTC CASSPSGGGAVEQFF TRBV6-6 few TRBJ2-1 TRBD2
TGCAGCGTTGCTCGGGCGGGAGTTGGGTACGAGCAGTACTTC CSVARAGVGYEQYF TRBV29-1 few TRBJ2-7 TRBD2
TGTGCCAGCAGCGACCAGGACCGTTACAATGAGCAGTTCTTC CASSDQDRYNEQFF TRBV21-1 few TRBJ2-1 .
TGTGCCAGCAGCGGGACTACTCCGTACAATGAGCAGTACTTC CASSGTTPYNEQYF TRBV9 once TRBJ2-5 .
TGCAGTGTTCGAAGCCCTCTCGCGGGGGTATACAATGAGCAGTTCTTC CSVRSPLAGVYNEQFF TRBV20-1 many TRBJ2-1 TRBD2
TGCAGTGCTAGAGGACAGGGGAATGAAAAACTGTTTTTT CSARGQGNEKLFF TRBV20-1 many TRBJ1-4 TRBD1
TGTGCCAGCAGCCCCCGACAGAATGGTATTGGTGAAAAACTGTTTTTT CASSPRQNGIGEKLFF TRBV9 few TRBJ1-4 .
TGCGCCAGCAGTGAGGCGGGATCTCAAGAGACCCAGTACTTC CASSEAGSQETQYF TRBV10-2 many TRBJ2-5 .
TGTGCCAGCTCCGAAGGCAGGGGTCAGCCCCAGCATTTT CASSEGRGQPQHF TRBV11-2 . TRBJ1-5 .
TGCAGTGCGAAGCAACTAGCGGGAGCCTACAATGAGCAGTACTTC CSAKQLAGAYNEQYF TRBV20-1 . TRBJ2-7 TRBD2
TGTGCCAGCAGTGACTCTAGCGGGAAAACCGGGGAGCTGTTTTTT CASSDSSGKTGELFF TRBV6-4 . TRBJ2-2 TRBD2
TGTGCCAGCAGTGGGGTCGATTCCTACGAGCAGTACTTC CASSGVDSYEQYF TRBV2 . TRBJ2-7 .
TGCGCCAGCAGCTTGGGACAGAACCACGAGCAGTACTTC CASSLGQNHEQYF TRBV5-1 few TRBJ2-7 .
TGTGCCAGCAGCTTAGTGGGGGCGGTCCCCTGGGGTGAGCAGTTCTTC CASSLVGAVPWGEQFF TRBV7-2 few TRBJ2-1 .
TGTGCCAGCAGTGAATGGGCCTGGGACAGGGAGGGCGAGCAGTACTTC CASSEWAWDREGEQYF TRBV25-1 . TRBJ2-7 TRBD1
TGCAGTGCTAGGGTCTCTGGAAACACCATATATTTT CSARVSGNTIYF TRBV20-1 . TRBJ1-3 .
TGCGCCAGCAGCTTGGGAGATCTGGAGAAAGAGACCCAGTACTTC CASSLGDLEKETQYF TRBV5-1 . TRBJ2-5 .
TGTGCCAGCAGTCCTCCGGGGGGTGGAACTGAAGCTTTCTTT CASSPPGGGTEAFF TRBV28 few TRBJ1-1 .
TGCAGTGCTAGAGGCAGGACGAACACCGGGGAGCTGTTTTTT CSARGRTNTGELFF TRBV20-1 . TRBJ2-2 .
TGTGCCAGCAGTTACTCGCTGTCCACCAACTATGGCTACACCTTC CASSYSLSTNYGYTF TRBV6-6 once TRBJ1-2 .
TGTGCCAGCAGGACAGGCGGAGCAGATACGCAGTATTTT CASRTGGADTQYF TRBV6-1 few TRBJ2-3 .
TGCGCCAGCAGCCACCCAGCGGGTAGGGATTCACCCCTCCACTTT CASSHPAGRDSPLHF TRBV4-1 . TRBJ1-6 .
TGTGCCAGCTCACCGTCCGCCGGAGTTAACTACGAGCAGTACTTC CASSPSAGVNYEQYF TRBV18 . TRBJ2-7 .
TGTGCCACCAGACGACAGGGCTACACTGAAGCTTTCTTT CATRRQGYTEAFF TRBV24-1 . TRBJ1-1 TRBD1
TGTGCCAGCATCAGGACAGGGGGCACGGGAGGCACCTACAATGAGCAGTTCTTC CASIRTGGTGGTYNEQFF TRBV18 . TRBJ2-1 TRBD1
TGCAGTGCTAGAGATCGCCTAGCGGGGAGATGGGGGGAGACCCAGTACTTC CSARDRLAGRWGETQYF TRBV20-1 . TRBJ2-5 TRBD2
TGCGCCAGCAGCTTGGGCGGGACTAGGATAACAGATACGCAGTATTTT CASSLGGTRITDTQYF TRBV5-1 . TRBJ2-3 TRBD2
TGTGCCATCAGTAGGTCAGGCAATCAGCCCCAGCATTTT CAISRSGNQPQHF TRBV10-3 . TRBJ1-5 .
TGTGCCAGCAGTGGGAGGGCCGCTCCTGAGCAGTTCTTC CASSGRAAPEQFF TRBV27 . TRBJ2-1 TRBD2
TGTGCCAGCAGCTTCTCCGTTTCCTCCTACGGGCAGTACTTC CASSFSVSSYGQYF TRBV7-2 . TRBJ2-7 .
TGTGCCACCAGTGACCAAGCGACAGGAGACAATGAGCAGTTCTTC CATSDQATGDNEQFF TRBV24-1 few TRBJ2-1 .
TGCAGCGTGAACGACGGGAATGAAGCTTTCTTT CSVNDGNEAFF TRBV29-1 few TRBJ1-1 .
TGTGCCAGCAGCTCCTCCCCCCGCCCGACAGGGTTTGGTGGCTACACCTTC CASSSSPRPTGFGGYTF TRBV7-9 few TRBJ1-2 TRBD1
TGCGCCAGTAGCCCGCATACGCAACTAGCGGGAGACCCAGATACGCAGTATTTT CASSPHTQLAGDPDTQYF TRBV4-3 . TRBJ2-3 TRBD2
TGTGCCAGCAGCCCTGGGGGGTCAGGTACCAACCAGCCCCAGCATTTT CASSPGGSGTNQPQHF TRBV7-2 . TRBJ1-5 .